Described below is a single T cell receptor beta chain sequence and its context. Antigen specificity is unknown. This record comes from a study of shared clonotypes between healthy human individuals. The protocol was immunoSEQ multiplex PCR, while the TCRdb copy is restricted to in-frame clones and leaves out a portion. The sample consists of about 1 million clones, 70% to 80% of them appearing once. General study points: Shared clonotypes: roughly 5% naive CD4, roughly 3.8% naive CD8, over 2% memory CD4, approximately 0.37% memory CD8.

The V gene lost 4 bases and the J gene lost 1 base, with 8 bases spanning the gap. The CDR3 has 13 amino acids. Germline V lookup: CDR1 ENHRY, CDR2 SYGVKD. The source is a man aged 18 to 30 in good health. Some clones in this sample may be carry-over from other donors' samples. Material for sequencing was memory CD4+ T cells from PBMCs. The subset: CD45RA-negative fraction. The chain couples TRBV10-3 to TRBJ2-7; no definite D call. This chain's CDR3 is CAISGVESYEQYF. The CDR3 DNA is TGTGCCATCAGTGGAGTAGAATCCTACGAGCAGTACTTC.